These 18 T cell receptor beta chains were sequenced from one sample in a study of EBV T-cell therapy then PD-1 blockade in nasopharyngeal carcinoma. The table came from immunoSEQ multiplex PCR; TCRdb's copy has only in-frame clones and leaves some out. The sample includes some 21,000 clones, roughly 84% seen only once; the top ten take around 30%. Treatment given: AdE1-LMPpoly-expanded autologous EBV-specific T-cell therapy followed by anti-PD-1 nivolumab. No antigens are known for them. Sequenced material: CD8+ T cells from blood, taken at approximately day 62 from a patient whose treatment included autologous EBV-specific T cells and nivolumab. The receptors originated from a middle-aged man with nasopharyngeal carcinoma.

J is TRBJ1-6 and V is TRBV10-3; 8 bases fit TRBD1. Germline assignment: CDR1 ENHRY and CDR2 SYGVKD. The CDR3 has 16 amino acids. The J segment lost 10 bases and the V segment lost 3 bases, leaving 11 bases of the junction unmatched. CDR3 protein: CAISDFGQGGESPLHF. The CDR3 DNA follows: TGTGCCATCAGTGACTTTGGACAGGGAGGAGAATCACCCCTCCACTTT.

The rearrangement links TRBV6-4 to TRBJ2-2; D gene ambiguous. Germline V gene data show CDR1 as MRHNA and CDR2 as SNTAGT. The length of the CDR3 is 13 residues. Trimming took 0 bases from V and 6 from J, leaving 5 bases between them. The CDR3 sequence is CASSDSSAGELFF. The DNA of the CDR3 is TGTGCCAGCAGTGACTCTTCTGCCGGGGAGCTGTTTTTT.

The rearrangement uses TRBV12-3 or TRBV12-4 and TRBJ1-2, with D uncertain. This CDR3 has 12 residues. Trimming removed 2 bases at V and 5 bases at J, with 6 bases between. The CDR3 region has the DNA TGTGCCAGCAGTTTATCCCGATATGGCTACACCTTC. Protein product: CASSLSRYGYTF.

The rearrangement joins TRBV24-1 to TRBJ1-2, with D hard to call. CDR3 size: 14 residues. Germline values: CDR1 KGHDR, CDR2 SFDVKD. V lost 4 bases and J 4 bases, leaving 12 bases between the germline ends. In DNA, the CDR3 is TGTGCCACCAGTGAGCCAGGTACAAGCTATGGCTACACCTTC. It encodes CATSEPGTSYGYTF.

V and J are TRBV18 and TRBJ2-1; 7 positions match TRBD1. The CDR3 length is 15 residues. Germline CDR1 and CDR2: KGHSH and LQKENI. With V trimmed by 3 bases and J by 5 bases, 7 bases remained unmatched. The CDR3 DNA reads TGTGCCAGCTCACCGGGACAGAACTATCACAATGAGCAGTTCTTC. The encoded protein is CASSPGQNYHNEQFF.

The V gene is TRBV13, the J gene TRBJ2-3, with D tentatively TRBD2 (6 bases). V was shortened by 5 bases and J by 4 bases, with 16 bases between the two germline ends. The CDR3 has 15 residues. CDR1 is PRHDT and CDR2 is FYEKMQ in the germline V gene (reference sequence). CDR3 DNA sequence: TGTGCCAGCAGCCTCGGAGGGAACGGGGCAGATACGCAGTATTTT. Translated: CASSLGGNGADTQYF.

This chain joins TRBV7-2 and TRBJ2-7, with D possibly being TRBD2 (6 bases). This CDR3 is built from 14 residues. V was trimmed by 5 bases and J by 4 bases, leaving 15 bases between them. Germline V gives CDR1 SGHTA, CDR2 FQGNSA. CDR3 residues: CASSLGLARYEQYF. The CDR3 DNA is TGTGCCAGCAGCCTGGGACTTGCTCGGTACGAGCAGTACTTC.

This sequence joins TRBV30 and TRBJ1-2; D gene uncertain. This CDR3 region has 12 residues. The V end was cut by 2 bases, the J end by 8 bases, with 12 bases between. Germline CDR1 and CDR2: GTSNPN and SVGIG (reference sequence). The CDR3 region is CAWSLGWEGYTF. CDR3 coding DNA: TGTGCCTGGAGTCTGGGGTGGGAAGGCTACACCTTC.

This clone was counted only a few times. The V gene is TRBV4-3, the J gene TRBJ2-6; 12 bases agree with TRBD2. Germline V lookup: CDR1 LGHNA, CDR2 YSLEER. CDR3 length: 18 amino acids. With 4 bases clipped from V and 0 bases from J, the junction kept 4 bases outside the gene matches. The CDR3 DNA is TGCGCCAGCAGCCTCCTGACTAGCGGGGGCTCTGGGGCCAACGTCCTGACTTTC. This encodes CASSLLTSGGSGANVLTF.

The sample holds one count of this clone. The CDR3 reads CASWQGGGYEQYF. The CDR3 region has the DNA TGTGCCAGCTGGCAGGGGGGAGGCTACGAGCAGTACTTC. The rearrangement uses TRBV6-5 and TRBJ2-7; D may be TRBD1 (7 bases). Germline values: CDR1 MNHEY, CDR2 SVGAGI. V lost 8 bases to trimming and J lost 3 bases, with 14 bases between them. CDR3 size: 13 residues.

J is TRBJ2-6 and V is TRBV13; D may match TRBD1 or TRBD2 (6 bases each). The CDR3 covers 17 residues. Per germline, CDR1 PRHDT and CDR2 FYEKMQ (reference sequence). Trimming stripped 5 bases from V and 2 bases from J, with 16 bases between. CDR3 residues: CASSPAEGVAGANVLTF. CDR3 nucleotides: TGTGCCAGCAGCCCGGCGGAGGGGGTTGCTGGGGCCAACGTCCTGACTTTC.

The CDR3 loop is CASSLGWTSTNTDTQYF. The CDR3 DNA is TGTGCCAGCAGCTTAGGCTGGACTAGCACGAACACAGATACGCAGTATTTT. The chain links TRBV7-6 to TRBJ2-3; the match to TRBD2 covers 8 bases. The CDR3 sequence is 17 residues long. Germline CDR1 SGHVS, CDR2 FNYEAQ. V dropped 1 base and J dropped 2; count of bases not matched to a gene: 8.

This clone came up many times. The chain is built from TRBV27 and TRBJ2-7, with 7 bases that match TRBD1. Trimming at V came to 5 bases and at J to 0 bases, leaving 7 bases not matched to a gene. The CDR3 is 15 residues long. The V gene's germline CDR1 is MNHEY and CDR2 SMNVEV (reference sequence). The CDR3 DNA reads TGTGCCAGCAGTCCTGGGACAGCTTACTCCTACGAGCAGTACTTC. As protein: CASSPGTAYSYEQYF.

The chain has TRBV5-1 and TRBJ1-2; D unclear. The CDR3 sequence is 14 residues long. V lost 4 bases and J 2 bases, leaving 12 bases between the germline ends. In germline, CDR1 is SGHRS, CDR2 YFSETQ. The CDR3 region has the DNA TGCGCCAGCAGCCCAAGGACGGGGAACTATGGCTACACCTTC. Its translation is CASSPRTGNYGYTF.

This clone appeared a single time. The chain is built from TRBV19 and TRBJ1-2, with D uncertain. The CDR3 loop spans 14 amino acids. The germline V gene encodes CDR1 LNHDA and CDR2 SQIVND (reference sequence). The ends were cut back, 4 bases at V and 4 bases at J, with 13 bases in the middle. In nucleotides, the CDR3 is TGTGCCAGTAGTAAGGAGGTCCTCCGCTATGGCTACACCTTC. This translates into CASSKEVLRYGYTF.

The chain links TRBV7-9 to TRBJ2-3; the D gene is possibly TRBD1 (7 bases). The CDR3 contains 16 residues. Looked up from germline, CDR1 is SEHNR and CDR2 is FQNEAQ (reference sequence). V was pared by 1 base and J by 7 bases, with 18 bases between. CDR3 residues: CASSLVAGGRMNTQYF. CDR3 DNA sequence: TGTGCCAGCAGCTTAGTAGCAGGGGGGCGAATGAATACGCAGTATTTT.

The chain couples TRBV5-4 to TRBJ2-5; D tentatively fits TRBD1 or TRBD2 (6 bases each). This CDR3 is 15 amino acids long. Germline V gene lookup returns CDR1 SGHNT and CDR2 YYREEE (reference sequence). V gave up 3 bases and J gave up 5 bases, with 17 bases separating them. CDR3 nucleotide sequence: TGTGCCAGCAGCTCGGTGGGGGGCCCCAGTGAGACCCAGTACTTC. Amino acid sequence: CASSSVGGPSETQYF.

This clone came up once. This chain links TRBV4-1 with TRBJ2-1, with D maybe TRBD2 (5 bases). Trimming took 1 base from V and 7 from J, leaving 14 bases between them. The CDR3 totals 15 residues. Germline V gene sequence: CDR1 MGHRA, CDR2 YSYEKL. The CDR3 is CASSQGTRGSNEQFF. CDR3 bases: TGCGCCAGCAGCCAAGGGACCCGGGGTTCGAATGAGCAGTTCTTC.